This entry is about one T cell receptor (beta chain). This clone occurred once. Its antigen has not been determined. No base quality values were provided; no much bigger clone lies one nucleotide off. Participants in the prospective study were enrolled through a virtual design, were aged roughly 18 to 95 years, and lived in approximately 24 United States geographic areas. Cohort assignment in the prospective study relied on participant-reported clinical history from a screening survey and a study questionnaire. Each participant in the prospective study had whole blood, serum and a nasopharyngeal or oropharyngeal swab collected by mobile phlebotomists. Additional blood draws and questionnaires over an approximately two-month period could optionally be provided by prospective study participants. Prospective study blood samples were shipped either frozen or at room temperature before DNA extraction.

The sample comes from a study of blood T cell repertoires in COVID-19 (dated by TCRdb to the early 2020s). As for the study more broadly: Collaborator samples came from the United States, Italy and Spain and covered acute and convalescent phases of COVID-19. The prospective study material was composed of cDNA or gDNA derived from T cells, B-cell-depleted T cells, or PBMCs. The dataset comprised deeply sampled blood TCRbeta repertoires from subjects exposed to, actively infected with, or recovered from COVID-19. A freely available public database, intended as a resource for researchers studying the immune response to SARS-CoV-2, is where the repertoires were released. Samples were obtained from the ongoing ImmuneRACE study (first 160 participants) and from some 1,200 subjects provided by 6 global collaborators. Nearly every sample came with metadata listing a de-identified subject ID, COVID-19 status, age in years and sex. Where available, HLA class I and class II types were obtained from metadata supplied by the sample provider rather than from assay-based typing. Results and caveats for the whole study, not just this receptor: How much clinical and demographic metadata was included differed by source and by participant, and the metadata was provided uncurated.

TCRbeta CDR3 regions were amplified from genomic DNA by means of the immunoSEQ Assay, a bias-controlled multiplex PCR. The paper's processing steps were these. The number of nucleated cells in each sample was estimated from the amplification of reference gene primers within the assay. Sequence reads were collapsed and filtered to measure the absolute abundance of every unique TCRbeta CDR3 rearrangement. For each sample, productive Simpson clonality was calculated as the square root of Simpson's diversity index over productive rearrangements. The table was pulled from immuneACCESS by TCRdb, which kept in-frame rearrangements only. Such tables lose some clones; where checked, under half of the loss comes from unresolved V genes, and the rest has no known cause. The V and J calls and clone size come from that table; D and trimming were worked out from the DNA. This sample gives approximately 50,000 clones in total; approximately 80% of them show up just once. The ten largest clonotypes hold 5.5% to 6% of the sample.

Sequenced: PBMCs or T cells enriched from blood (not recorded which). This clonotype was sampled from a woman aged 45-59 years with acute COVID-19.

The bases are TGCAGCTATGACCGGGACAGGGGAGGAGGCTACACCTTC. Its product reads: CSYDRDRGGGYTF. The rearranged segments are TRBV29-1 and TRBJ1-2; the junction holds 10 bases that match TRBD1. From V the trimming removes 8 bases and from J it removes 8 bases, while the gene matches leave 11 bases of the junction unaccounted for. The CDR3 covers 13 residues, taking in both the cysteine and the phenylalanine. Only the CDR3 part of the read is kept: 39 bases, read in frame from the first base. CDR1 and CDR2, looked up from the germline V gene, are SQVTM and ANQGSEA.